This TCR beta chain was observed in a study of T-cell memory formation after mild COVID-19 (dated by TCRdb to the early 2020s). For the study in its entirety: TCR sequence clusters from the two donors were largely donor specific. The cohort comprised two young, previously healthy adult volunteers, one female and one male. T-cell clones expanding and contracting after mild COVID-19 in a couple of donors were tracked by longitudinal TCRalpha and TCRbeta repertoire sequencing.

General findings and caveats noted by the study authors: Balanced CD4/CD8 phenotypes were observed for clones contracting from day 15 to 85, whereas a bias towards CD4+ was observed for a second wave of clones expanding from day 15 to 37. Contracting CD4+ clones appeared mostly in the CM and EM memory subsets, whereas CD8+ clones were enriched in EMRA. The study included only two mild cases, and larger cohorts that include severe cases with pre-infection samples were judged to be necessary. The second-wave clones that peaked on day 37 were not confirmed to be SARS-CoV-2 specific. Some responding clones were found in pre-infection memory, which suggests that pre-existing cross-reactive memory T cells took part in the SARS-CoV-2 response.

This clonotype was recorded a few times. What antigen it recognizes has not been identified. The input lacks base qualities; no much larger clone sits a single base away. Ficoll-Paque density gradient centrifugation was used to isolate PBMCs. TCRdb records Illumina NovaSeq 6000 as the sequencer. TCRalpha and TCRbeta cDNA libraries were built by 5'RACE with constant-segment primers, adding sample barcodes and unique molecular identifiers. RNA was extracted from every sample with Trizol reagent. Amplification of the libraries took two PCR steps, and the second step added a second sample barcode plus Illumina TruSeq adapters. Sequencing of the libraries was done on an Illumina NovaSeq, producing 2 x 150 bp paired-end reads. The authors processed their data as follows. The reads were demultiplexed and collapsed into UMI-guided consensus sequences using migec v1.2.7. Using mixcr v2.1.11, UMI consensuses were aligned to TRA and TRB V and J templates and then assembled into clonotypes. Expanded or contracted clonotypes were those called significant by both edgeR and NoisET, with noise models trained on biological replicates. edgeR calls used a false discovery rate-adjusted p below 0.01 and a log2 fold-change threshold of 1. As an exploratory analysis of dynamics, max-normalized trajectories of the 1000 most abundant clonotypes were examined by PCA with hierarchical clustering. Each responding clone was given a CD4 or CD8 phenotype based on the CD4+ and CD8+ repertoires, which had been sequenced separately. TCRdb took the public reads, trimmed them with fastp at Q25, ran MiXCR for clone calling and kept in-frame beta chains. A single entry per CDR3 protein holds the most common genes and DNA from its merged rows. The V and J calls here are based on TCRdb, not the publication. The sample table shows 400,000 or so distinct CDR3 sequences, and about 19% are seen once. The ten largest clones take up around 8.4% of the sample.

This sequence originates from an adult woman who had mild COVID-19 (a few samples of this study predate the infection). The sample titles of this study are shuffled in the database, so cell type and time point are left out; the donor was told from shared clones. The specimen was PBMCs or a T cell subset sorted from them (not recorded which).

The DNA is TGTGCCAGCACCCTTTCCGGACTCAGGGGCACTGAAGCTTTCTTT. It is translated as CASTLSGLRGTEAFF. The V and J genes are TRBV12-3 or TRBV12-4 and TRBJ1-1, with TRBD1 perhaps the D gene, on 6 matching bases. Cut back by 7 bases and 4 bases, the V and J ends lie 19 bases apart. The CDR3 contains 15 residues, cysteine and phenylalanine counted. Of all the DNA, just the CDR3 is kept, 45 bases in frame from base 1.